The clone carrying this T cell receptor beta chain was observed at least ten times. This record comes from a study of T-cell reconstitution after alpha-beta-depleted transplantation in children. There are 17 residues in the CDR3. Between the trimmed V and J ends, which lost 2 bases and 0 bases, there was a span of 15 bases. The germline V gene encodes CDR1 SGHKS and CDR2 YYEKEE (reference sequence). Preparation of the TCRbeta library was carried out with unique molecular identifiers. A single record per CDR3 protein comes from TCRdb applying MiXCR to the PCR reads. The sample carries approximately 240,000 distinct CDR3 sequences, approximately 9.8% recorded once.

The input for sequencing was PBMCs from the stem cell graft donor, taken from the stem cell graft. This chain joins TRBV5-5 and TRBJ1-3; D perhaps matches TRBD1 (5 bases). The receptor was isolated from a human donor who donated a stem cell graft to a child with SCID. CDR3 DNA: TGTGCCAGCAGCTTCACCGGGACGCCGTACTCTGGAAACACCATATATTTT. This sequence encodes CASSFTGTPYSGNTIYF.